Reported below is one T cell receptor beta chain. This entry comes from a study of blood T cell repertoires in COVID-19. Study summary: Acute-phase and convalescent COVID-19 samples originated in the United States, Italy and Spain. Sources were T cells, B-cell-depleted T cells, or PBMCs; the material itself was cDNA or gDNA.

Original processing notes: How many nucleated cells were present was estimated from reference gene primer amplification. Generated by immunoSEQ multiplex PCR, the TCRdb table keeps only in-frame clones and is missing some. V and J calls and clone size are those listed in that table; D and trimming were worked out from the DNA. The sample shows fewer than 350,000 clones, 70% to 90% of them seen only once. The receptor was derived from a woman aged 50 to 65 with active or convalescent COVID-19. Sequenced sample: peripheral blood.

CDR3 in amino acids: CASSPNTAGGAFF. In DNA form, the CDR3 reads TGTGCCAGCAGCCCGAACACGGCCGGGGGAGCTTTCTTT. This sequence joins TRBV7-9 and TRBJ1-1; D perhaps matches TRBD1 (5 bases). This CDR3 is built from 13 residues. The V end lost 5 bases, the J end lost 10 bases, and 17 bases lay between the germline ends. Germline V gives CDR1 SEHNR, CDR2 FQNEAQ (reference sequence). The complete variable domain, with remaining parts taken from reference TRBV7-9 and TRBJ1-1, reads DTGVSQNPRHKITKRGQNVTFRCDPISEHNRLYWYRQTLGQGPEFLTYFQNEAQLEKSRLLSDRFSAERPKGSFSTLEIQRTEQGDSAMYLCASSPNTAGGAFFGQGTRLTVV.